The 13 T cell receptor beta chains listed next were all sequenced from one sample in a study of CD8+CD57+ T cells in acquired aplastic anemia. For sequencing, patients were chosen who had shown expansion of CD8+CD57+ cells by flow cytometry. The TCR beta profiling, which covered VDJ combination and CDR3 sequence, was carried out using genomic DNA as the template. A single record per CDR3 protein comes from TCRdb applying MiXCR to the reads. The table lists about 160,000 distinct CDR3 sequences, about two thirds of them singletons. Input material: sorted CD4+, CD8+, or CD8+CD57+ T cells (not recorded which) from PBMCs. The receptor set was obtained from a human donor with aplastic anemia.

The chain employs TRBV20-1 and TRBJ2-7; D might be TRBD1 or TRBD2, each matching 5 bases. V lost 1 base and J lost 3, with 10 bases in between. The CDR3 totals 13 residues. From germline, CDR1 is DFQATT and CDR2 SNEGSKA (reference sequence). CDR3 nucleotides: TGCAGTGCTAGAGTTGGGGGAGACTACGAGCAGTACTTC. Its translation: CSARVGGDYEQYF.

V usage is TRBV10-3 and J usage is TRBJ1-5; D is unclear. Germline V gives CDR1 ENHRY, CDR2 SYGVKD. Between the trimmed V and J ends, which lost 0 bases and 6 bases, there was a span of 12 bases. There are 15 residues in the CDR3. The CDR3 nucleotides read TGTGCCATCAGTGAGTCGATCTCCCACCCTCAGCCCCAGCATTTT. Amino acid sequence: CAISESISHPQPQHF.

A few counts support this clonotype. In DNA, the CDR3 is TGTGCCAGCAGCGAGGACAGTGGAGGTGGAAACACCATATATTTT. It is translated as CASSEDSGGGNTIYF. The chain couples TRBV7-3 to TRBJ1-3, with TRBD1 as a possible D gene (6 bases). The CDR3 is 15 amino acids. V was pared by 5 bases and J by 3 bases, with 14 bases between. Germline V gives CDR1 SGHTA, CDR2 FQGTGA. The full variable domain, its missing parts supplied by reference TRBV7-3 and TRBJ1-3, is GAGVSQTPSNKVTEKGKYVELRCDPISGHTALYWYRQSLGQGPEFLIYFQGTGAADDSGLPNDRFFAVRPEGSVSTLKIQRTERGDSAVYLCASSEDSGGGNTIYFGEGSWLTVV.

This clonotype was seen once. The rearrangement uses TRBV25-1 and TRBJ2-1, with 8 bases matching TRBD2. Germline trimming cut 3 bases from V and 9 bases from J; bases unmatched to any gene: 7. Germline V CDR1 and CDR2: MGHDK, SYGVNS. The CDR3 runs to 14 residues. This chain's CDR3 is CASSDGLALSEQFF. CDR3 nucleotide sequence: TGTGCCAGCAGTGACGGACTAGCCTTATCTGAGCAGTTCTTC.

This clonotype showed up many times. The rearrangement uses TRBV27 and TRBJ2-7, with 9 bases matching TRBD1. CDR1 MNHEY and CDR2 SMNVEV come from the germline V gene (reference sequence). Trimming at V came to 7 bases and at J to 5 bases, leaving 9 bases not matched to a gene. CDR3 length equals 14 residues. The CDR3 loop reads CASISGTGQNEQYV. The CDR3 nucleotides read TGTGCCAGCATATCGGGGACAGGGCAGAACGAGCAGTACGTC.

The CDR3 sequence: CAISEAARKFF. The CDR3 DNA sequence: TGTGCCATCAGTGAGGCGGCGAGAAAGTTCTTC. The chain combines TRBV10-3 with TRBJ2-1, with unresolved D. The V gene lost 2 bases and the J gene lost 14 bases, with 10 bases spanning the gap. Germline CDR1 ENHRY, CDR2 SYGVKD. The CDR3 sequence is 11 residues long.

This clonotype has just a few counts. This chain joins TRBV24-1 and TRBJ2-5; D remains unclear. Trimming took 6 bases from V and 0 from J, leaving 7 bases between them. Germline V gene lookup returns CDR1 KGHDR and CDR2 SFDVKD. This CDR3 spans 13 amino acids. The CDR3 spells CATSFGNQETQYF. CDR3 DNA sequence: TGTGCCACCAGTTTCGGAAACCAAGAGACCCAGTACTTC.

The chain couples TRBV7-6 to TRBJ2-7, with a weak D call TRBD1 (6 bases). Trimming took off 5 bases at V and 6 bases at J, with 17 bases between the two ends. The CDR3 runs to 14 residues. The germline V gene has CDR1 SGHVS and CDR2 FNYEAQ. The CDR3 sequence is CASSTRGQKVEQYF. CDR3 sequence (DNA): TGTGCCAGCAGCACCCGGGGACAAAAGGTCGAGCAGTACTTC.

The chain joins TRBV25-1 to TRBJ2-7; D remains ambiguous. The germline V gene encodes CDR1 MGHDK and CDR2 SYGVNS. Between the trimmed V and J ends, which lost 3 bases and 2 bases, there was a span of 11 bases. The CDR3 loop spans 14 amino acids. The CDR3, as DNA: TGTGCCAGCAGTGATTCAGGCGGTCCCTACGAGCAGTACTTC. As protein: CASSDSGGPYEQYF.

This CDR3 reads CASSNRQVLNEKLFF. CDR3 DNA: TGTGCCAGTAGTAATCGACAGGTCCTTAATGAAAAACTGTTTTTT. This chain connects TRBV19 to TRBJ1-4; D perhaps matches TRBD1 (6 bases). V lost 4 bases to trimming and J lost 4 bases, with 13 bases between them. The germline V gene has CDR1 LNHDA and CDR2 SQIVND (reference sequence). The CDR3 runs to 15 residues.

This rearrangement joins TRBV10-3 to TRBJ2-3; 7 bases fit TRBD2. CDR3 size: 14 residues. Germline-derived CDR1 and CDR2 are ENHRY and SYGVKD. The J segment lost 4 bases and the V segment lost 6 bases, leaving 7 bases of the junction unmatched. CDR3 amino acids: CAIRAGLDADTQYF. CDR3 coding DNA: TGTGCCATCAGGGCCGGACTAGACGCAGATACGCAGTATTTT.

The chain combines TRBV20-1 with TRBJ2-5; D is perhaps TRBD1 (6 bases). CDR3 length: 12 residues. Germline assignment: CDR1 DFQATT and CDR2 SNEGSKA (reference sequence). The CDR3 DNA follows: TGCAGCGGTGGACAGATCCAAGAGACCCAGTACTTC. This codes for CSGGQIQETQYF.

The V and J genes are TRBV10-2 and TRBJ2-1, with TRBD2 identical over 7 bases. After removal of 3 bases from V and 8 bases from J, the junction contained 7 bases not matched to a gene. The length of the CDR3 is 14 residues. Germline lookup yields CDR1 WSHSY and CDR2 SAAADI. CDR3 protein: CASSEPLAQDEQFF. CDR3 DNA: TGCGCCAGCAGTGAACCACTAGCGCAAGATGAGCAGTTCTTC.